Sequencing of this T cell receptor (beta chain) was carried out in a study of tumor-infiltrating lymphocytes in primary liver carcinoma. At the level of the study: Tissue type made little difference to sample yields of roughly 3.5 to 8 million productive TCRbeta reads. Study findings and constraints: Researchers found tumor-adjacent and tumor-blood pairs overlapped less than tumor region pairs.

This CDR3 has 14 residues. Between the trimmed V and J ends, which lost 1 base and 3 bases, there was a span of 9 bases. Germline CDR1 reads MNHNS; CDR2 reads SASEGT. The sample holds many counts of this clonotype. The antigen remains unidentified. Unsorted whole blood served as the source of blood RNA, and germline DNA was extracted as well. There were only treatment-naive patients, all with chronic HBV infection. Making TCR beta cDNA involved 400 to 600 ng total RNA and a constant-region primer. Modified slightly, ARM-PCR produced TCR beta libraries over three nested multiplex PCR rounds. Primers for the first two PCR rounds were TRBV1-TRBV30 forward primers and a C-beta reverse primer (around 10 cycles per round). TCRdb ran MiXCR on the multiplex PCR reads and lists one entry per CDR3 protein. In the table there are about 330,000 distinct CDR3 sequences, about two thirds of which are singletons.

The receptor was derived from a middle-aged man with primary liver carcinoma and hepatitis B virus infection. V usage is TRBV6-1 and J usage is TRBJ1-2; D might be TRBD1 (6 bases). Sequencing was performed on peripheral blood. The CDR3 region is CASSEDREDYGYTF. Here the CDR3 DNA reads TGTGCCAGCAGTGAAGACAGGGAGGACTATGGCTACACCTTC.